This passage covers 22 T cell receptor beta chains from one sample sequenced in a study of technical replicates of blood from a handful of donors. The table came from immunoSEQ multiplex PCR; TCRdb's copy has only in-frame clones and leaves some out. The table shows more than 75,000 clones, with about nine tenths occurring only once. The sample was T cells isolated from PBMCs. The receptors derive from a human donor in good health.

The V call is TRBV6-1, the J call TRBJ1-5; TRBD1 is a possible D gene (5 bases). Germline V gives CDR1 MNHNS, CDR2 SASEGT. The CDR3 length is 16 residues. Trimming cost V 2 bases and J 6 bases, with 17 bases left between them. The CDR3 spells CASSEYPAQGSQPQHF. The CDR3 coding sequence is TGTGCCAGCAGTGAATATCCGGCTCAGGGAAGTCAGCCCCAGCATTTT.

The chain links TRBV19 to TRBJ2-5; 12 bases match TRBD2. V gave up 6 bases and J gave up 4 bases; unmatched junction bases: 6. The germline V gene has CDR1 LNHDA and CDR2 SQIVND (reference sequence). This CDR3 has 15 amino acids. DNA of the CDR3: TGTGCCAGTAGGACTAGCGGGAGTGATGTAGAGACCCAGTACTTC. Residues: CASRTSGSDVETQYF.

The chain is built from TRBV5-1 and TRBJ1-5; D may be TRBD1 (5 bases). CDR1 is SGHRS, CDR2 YFSETQ, per germline. Deletions cut 0 bases from V and 7 bases from J, with 14 bases between. The CDR3 consists of 15 residues. The CDR3 region is CASSLGEPRGQPQHF. CDR3 nucleotide sequence: TGCGCCAGCAGCTTGGGGGAGCCACGGGGGCAGCCCCAGCATTTT.

The chain uses TRBV12-5 and TRBJ2-2, with 13 bases aligning to TRBD2. Germline CDR1 LGHNT, CDR2 FRNRAP. J lost 5 bases, V lost 9 bases, and 3 bases had no gene match. This CDR3 is 14 amino acids long. CDR3 bases: TGTGCTAGCACTAGCGGGAGGGTTACCGGGGAGCTGTTTTTT. Translated, it gives CASTSGRVTGELFF.

This clone showed up just once. The chain has TRBV7-9 and TRBJ2-1, with TRBD2 matching over 7 bases. The CDR3 is made up of 14 amino acids. Germline values: CDR1 SEHNR, CDR2 FQNEAQ (reference sequence). Trimming cost V 5 bases and J 10 bases; bases outside gene matches: 11. This CDR3 reads CASSPRDYSMEQFF. CDR3 DNA sequence: TGTGCCAGCAGCCCCCGGGACTACTCCATGGAGCAGTTCTTC.

The rearrangement links TRBV28 to TRBJ2-2, with TRBD2 matching over 8 bases. With V trimmed by 7 bases and J by 4 bases, 8 bases remained unmatched. The CDR3 is made up of 15 amino acids. CDR1 is MDHEN, CDR2 SYDVKM, per germline. The CDR3 nucleotides read TGTGCCAGCACAACAGCGGGAGTGAGCACCGGGGAGCTGTTTTTT. It codes for CASTTAGVSTGELFF.

The V call is TRBV5-4, the J call TRBJ2-2; 11 bases map to TRBD2. V lost 4 bases, J lost 3 bases, and 11 bases stayed unmatched. Germline values: CDR1 SGHNT, CDR2 YYREEE (reference sequence). CDR3 length equals 18 residues. The CDR3 coding sequence is TGTGCCAGCAGCCCCCGGATAGCGGGAGGGCGTGACACCGGGGAGCTGTTTTTT. Translating gives CASSPRIAGGRDTGELFF.

The rearrangement joins TRBV5-1 to TRBJ1-1; D uncertain. This CDR3 has 13 residues. Germline V gives CDR1 SGHRS, CDR2 YFSETQ. Trimming stripped 0 bases from V and 2 bases from J, with 5 bases between. CDR3 region: CASSLARNTEAFF. The DNA of the CDR3 is TGCGCCAGCAGCTTGGCCCGTAACACTGAAGCTTTCTTT.

The V and J genes are TRBV28 and TRBJ2-7, with no clear D. Trimming pared 3 bases from V and 6 bases from J, leaving 9 bases between. This CDR3 has 12 amino acids. CDR1 and CDR2 (germline): MDHEN, SYDVKM. The CDR3: CASSFHPGEQYF. CDR3 nucleotides: TGTGCCAGCAGTTTTCACCCCGGCGAGCAGTACTTC.

The genes are TRBV6-5 and TRBJ1-5; 7 bases are a match to TRBD1. The germline V gene encodes CDR1 MNHEY and CDR2 SVGAGI. V was clipped by 6 bases and J by 6 bases; unmatched bases: 5. The CDR3 loop spans 13 amino acids. The CDR3 loop reads CASSRQGSQPQHF. The CDR3 DNA reads TGTGCCAGCAGCCGACAGGGTAGTCAGCCCCAGCATTTT.

The gene calls are TRBV10-3 and TRBJ1-4; TRBD1 matches 7 bases. The CDR3 consists of 11 residues. Germline assignment: CDR1 ENHRY and CDR2 SYGVKD. Unmatched junction bases numbered 4, after V lost 11 bases and J lost 7 bases. CDR3 DNA sequence: TGTGCCGCGAGGACAGGTGAAAAACTGTTTTTT. Amino acids: CAARTGEKLFF.

V and J are TRBV6-5 and TRBJ2-1; D is uncertain. The CDR3 runs to 14 residues. Germline V gives CDR1 MNHEY, CDR2 SVGAGI. V was clipped by 4 bases and J by 0 bases, with 7 bases between them. The CDR3 coding sequence is TGTGCCAGCAGTTTGAAGAGCTCCTACAATGAGCAGTTCTTC. It is translated as CASSLKSSYNEQFF.

V and J are TRBV4-1 and TRBJ1-1; 9 bases line up with TRBD1. This CDR3 region has 16 residues. From germline, CDR1 is MGHRA and CDR2 YSYEKL. The V segment lost 1 base and the J segment 4 bases; nucleotides outside the gene matches: 7. The DNA of the CDR3 is TGCGCCAGCAGCCAAGGCACAGGGGGCAAGGGCACTGAAGCTTTCTTT. It yields the protein CASSQGTGGKGTEAFF.

The chain recombines TRBV2 with TRBJ2-1; unclear D gene. CDR1 is SNHLY, CDR2 FYNNEI, per germline. The V and J ends lost 0 bases and 10 bases respectively, with 13 bases between them. CDR3 length: 14 residues. DNA for the CDR3: TGTGCCAGCAGTGAAGCTCGGGTGGCCCAGGAGCAGTTCTTC. This gives the protein CASSEARVAQEQFF.

The chain employs TRBV5-1 and TRBJ1-1; D may be TRBD1 (6 bases). CDR1 is SGHRS and CDR2 is YFSETQ in the germline V gene. The V end lost 1 base, the J end lost 1 base, and 8 bases lay between the germline ends. This CDR3 has 14 residues. The CDR3 protein is CASSLTGQNTEAFF. The CDR3 nucleotides are TGCGCCAGCAGCTTGACGGGACAGAACACTGAAGCTTTCTTT.

The chain has TRBV5-1 and TRBJ1-2, with 8 bases lining up with TRBD1. The CDR3 sequence is 14 residues long. J gave up 7 bases and V 0 bases, and 5 bases lay outside the gene matches. The germline CDR1 and CDR2 sequences are SGHRS and YFSETQ. The CDR3 coding sequence is TGCGCCAGCAGCTTGGTTGACAGGGGTTCTGGCTACACCTTC. Translated, it gives CASSLVDRGSGYTF.

The chain joins TRBV28 to TRBJ2-2; TRBD1 is a possible D gene (5 bases). CDR3 length: 15 amino acids. V was trimmed by 5 bases and J by 5 bases, leaving 15 bases between them. CDR1 MDHEN and CDR2 SYDVKM come from the germline V gene. This CDR3 reads CASSRRDRLTGELFF. The CDR3, as DNA: TGTGCCAGCAGTAGGAGAGACAGATTGACCGGGGAGCTGTTTTTT. The variable domain in full, with the rest retrieved from reference TRBV28 and TRBJ2-2, is DVKVTQSSRYLVKRTGEKVFLECVQDMDHENMFWYRQDPGLGLRLIYFSYDVKMKEKGDIPEGYSVSREKKERFSLILESASTNQTSMYLCASSRRDRLTGELFFGEGSRLTVL.

The V and J genes are TRBV14 and TRBJ2-2; no definite D call. The ends were cut back, 2 bases at V and 3 bases at J, with 7 bases in the middle. CDR1 and CDR2 (germline): SGHDN, FVKESK. The CDR3 is made up of 14 amino acids. The CDR3, as DNA: TGTGCCAGCAGCCAACGCGTCTACACCGGGGAGCTGTTTTTT. Its translation is CASSQRVYTGELFF.

This clone was counted only a few times. The V call is TRBV5-5, the J call TRBJ1-1; 7 nucleotides agree with TRBD1. Trimming at V came to 1 base and at J to 7 bases, leaving 1 base not matched to a gene. The CDR3 is 12 residues long. CDR1 is SGHKS and CDR2 is YYEKEE in the germline V gene (reference sequence). The CDR3 coding sequence is TGTGCCAGCAGCTTGTGGGACAGTGAAGCTTTCTTT. Its protein product is CASSLWDSEAFF.

This clone was seen only a few times. V usage is TRBV11-2 and J usage is TRBJ2-1; no definite D call. Germline lookup yields CDR1 SGHAT and CDR2 FQNNGV. The CDR3 totals 14 residues. Trimming removed 1 base from V and 8 bases from J, with 12 bases in between. The CDR3 spells CASSLAPRTDEQFF. CDR3 coding DNA: TGTGCCAGCAGCTTAGCCCCACGTACAGATGAGCAGTTCTTC.

The gene calls are TRBV2 and TRBJ2-7; 10 positions agree with TRBD2. The CDR3 runs to 16 residues. CDR1 and CDR2 (germline): SNHLY, FYNNEI. J was trimmed by 0 bases and V by 10 bases; bases with no gene match: 12. Written as DNA, the CDR3 is TGTGCCAAAACCTCTCTTAGCGGGAGGAGCTCCTACGAGCAGTACTTC. Encoded protein: CAKTSLSGRSSYEQYF. Based on the CDR3 plus reference TRBV2 and TRBJ2-7, the full variable domain is EPEVTQTPSHQVTQMGQEVILRCVPISNHLYFYWYRQILGQKVEFLVSFYNNEISEKSEIFDDQFSVERPDGSNFTLKIRSTKLEDSAMYFCAKTSLSGRSSYEQYFGPGTRLTVT.

The chain couples TRBV5-1 to TRBJ2-5; D may be TRBD1 or TRBD2 (6 bases each). The germline gives CDR1 SGHRS, CDR2 YFSETQ. V lost 4 bases and J lost 4, with 14 bases in between. This CDR3 has 14 amino acids. CDR3 sequence: CASSMGGLTETQYF. CDR3 DNA: TGCGCCAGCAGCATGGGGGGCTTAACAGAGACCCAGTACTTC.